Sequencing of this T cell receptor beta chain was carried out in a study of cytomegalovirus exposure and HLA in healthy donors. The CDR3 consists of 15 residues. V lost 0 bases to trimming and J lost 6 bases, with 11 bases between them. Germline values: CDR1 MNHNS, CDR2 SASEGT. Primers for the PCR totalled 60 Vbeta and 13 Jbeta. Clones were sequenced by immunoSEQ multiplex PCR, and TCRdb holds only the in-frame ones, with some missing. The data hold about 250,000 clones, with around 80% observed a single time. V is TRBV6-1 and J is TRBJ1-4, with D possibly TRBD1 on 6 matching bases. The source material was PBMCs. The TCR comes from a boy aged 5 to 17 in good health and CMV-seronegative. The CDR3 region has the DNA TGTGCCAGCAGTGAAGCGGGGGCTGTTGATGAAAAACTGTTTTTT. It yields the protein CASSEAGAVDEKLFF.